This passage covers 21 T cell receptor beta chains from one sample sequenced in a study of blood T cells in healthy people across ages. With a J-beta primer mix and a sample-barcoded 5' primer, a second PCR ran roughly 6 to 11 cycles. TCRdb reprocessed the 5' RACE reads with MiXCR, giving one entry per CDR3 protein. The table includes some 800,000 distinct CDR3 sequences, approximately 25% detected once. The sample was also reused in another study, on T cells of mothers and their children.

Sequencing was carried out using blood. These receptors all come from a boy younger than 18 in good health.

V and J are TRBV10-3 and TRBJ1-1; perhaps TRBD1 as D (6 bases). Between the trimmed V and J ends, which lost 10 bases and 5 bases, there was a span of 11 bases. Germline V gives CDR1 ENHRY, CDR2 SYGVKD. The length of the CDR3 is 11 residues. CDR3 nucleotide sequence: TGTGCCACGTACCAGGGGACTGAAGCTTTCTTT. Translated: CATYQGTEAFF.

This clonotype was counted only a few times. This chain links TRBV5-1 with TRBJ1-1, with D perhaps matching TRBD1 (6 bases). CDR1 SGHRS and CDR2 YFSETQ come from the germline V gene. The CDR3 totals 14 residues. Between the trimmed V and J ends, which lost 3 bases and 2 bases, there was a span of 11 bases. The CDR3 nucleotides are TGCGCCAGCAGCTACCGGACAGACAACACTGAAGCTTTCTTT. Encoded protein: CASSYRTDNTEAFF.

This chain connects TRBV4-2 to TRBJ2-3; 8 bases are a match to TRBD2. The V segment lost 4 bases and the J segment 6 bases; nucleotides outside the gene matches: 18. In germline, CDR1 is LGHNA, CDR2 YNFKEQ. The CDR3 has 18 amino acids. DNA for the CDR3: TGTGCCAGCAGCCCAAGATGGAACCTAGCGGGCGAGGGGGATACGCAGTATTTT. Encoded protein: CASSPRWNLAGEGDTQYF.

The J gene is TRBJ2-7, the V gene TRBV3-1, with TRBD2 as a possible D gene (6 bases). CDR3 length: 13 residues. The germline CDR1 and CDR2 sequences are LGHDT and YNNKEL (reference sequence). Trimming shortened V by 4 bases and J by 4 bases, and 11 bases separated the two germline ends. CDR3 nucleotide sequence: TGTGCCAGCAGCCCCAAGGAGGGTTACGAGCAGTACTTC. Translation gives CASSPKEGYEQYF.

Points on this clonotype: No conserved phenylalanine or tryptophan ends this CDR3, so it is likely a read error. The chain recombines TRBV5-5 with TRBJ1-2; TRBD1 might be the D (6 bases). V was clipped by 1 base and J by 4 bases, with 8 bases between them. Germline CDR1 and CDR2: SGHKS and YYEKEE (reference sequence). The CDR3 is made up of 13 amino acids. CDR3 DNA sequence: TGTGCCAGCAGCTTGCCACAGGGCTATGGCTACACCCTC. This translates into CASSLPQGYGYTL.

The chain has TRBV20-1 and TRBJ1-5, with D unclear. The V gene lost 3 bases and the J gene lost 11 bases, with 17 bases spanning the gap. Germline CDR1 and CDR2: DFQATT and SNEGSKA (reference sequence). This CDR3 comprises 13 residues. CDR3: CSASGPYLIAQHF. The DNA of the CDR3 is TGCAGTGCTAGTGGGCCGTACCTCATAGCCCAGCATTTT.

This clonotype was counted at least ten times. CDR3 sequence: CASSYEGYIQYF. CDR3 nucleotides: TGTGCCAGCAGTTACGAGGGTTACATTCAGTACTTC. The rearrangement joins TRBV6-6 to TRBJ2-4; tentatively, D is TRBD2 (5 bases). The CDR3 is made up of 12 amino acids. CDR1 MNHNY and CDR2 SVGAGI come from the germline V gene (reference sequence). V dropped 2 bases and J dropped 8 bases, with 7 bases sitting between them.

This clonotype was seen only a few times. The genes are TRBV6-5 and TRBJ2-4; D is uncertain. Germline assignment: CDR1 MNHEY and CDR2 SVGAGI. V dropped 0 bases and J dropped 3 bases, with 3 bases sitting between them. This CDR3 comprises 13 residues. The CDR3 DNA follows: TGTGCCAGCAGTTACTCGGACAAAAACATTCAGTACTTC. Its protein product is CASSYSDKNIQYF.

The chain employs TRBV5-4 and TRBJ2-1; D unresolved. CDR1 SGHNT and CDR2 YYREEE come from the germline V gene (reference sequence). The V end lost 3 bases, the J end lost 8 bases, and 15 bases lay between the germline ends. CDR3 length: 14 residues. CDR3 coding DNA: TGTGCCAGCAGCTCCATTCGCCTAGGCGATGAGCAGTTCTTC. It encodes CASSSIRLGDEQFF.

This clonotype was observed a few times. The chain has TRBV15 and TRBJ2-1; possible D gene TRBD1, 7 bases. V lost 3 bases to trimming and J lost 7 bases, with 28 bases between them. The CDR3 has 19 residues. CDR1 LNHNV and CDR2 YYDKDF come from the germline V gene (reference sequence). DNA for the CDR3: TGTGCCACCAGCAGGAGGAGGACCCCTGGAGGGGGCTTAGCGAATGAGCAGTTCTTC. Translated, it gives CATSRRRTPGGGLANEQFF.

This clonotype has ten or more counts. The chain is built from TRBV2 and TRBJ2-3; D perhaps matches TRBD2 (6 bases). Per the germline V gene, CDR1 is SNHLY and CDR2 is FYNNEI. Trimming stripped 3 bases from V and 2 bases from J, with 15 bases between. The CDR3 runs to 16 residues. DNA for the CDR3: TGTGCCAGCAGTGATGGCGGGACTGGAAACACAGATACGCAGTATTTT. Encoded protein: CASSDGGTGNTDTQYF. Full variable domain (missing parts from reference TRBV2 and TRBJ2-3): EPEVTQTPSHQVTQMGQEVILRCVPISNHLYFYWYRQILGQKVEFLVSFYNNEISEKSEIFDDQFSVERPDGSNFTLKIRSTKLEDSAMYFCASSDGGTGNTDTQYFGPGTRLTVL.

The gene calls are TRBV11-2 and TRBJ1-2; TRBD1 matches at 9 bases. Germline CDR1 is SGHAT and CDR2 is FQNNGV. The CDR3 extends over 15 amino acids. J lost 5 bases, V lost 4 bases, and 8 bases had no gene match. This CDR3 reads CASSSALDRGYGYTF. The CDR3 coding sequence is TGTGCCAGCAGCTCCGCCCTGGACAGGGGTTATGGCTACACCTTC. Combining the CDR3 with reference TRBV11-2 and TRBJ1-2 gives the whole variable domain EAGVAQSPRYKIIEKRQSVAFWCNPISGHATLYWYQQILGQGPKLLIQFQNNGVVDDSQLPKDRFSAERLKGVDSTLKIQPAKLEDSAVYLCASSSALDRGYGYTFGSGTRLTVV.

This clonotype has only a few counts. The rearrangement links TRBV20-1 to TRBJ2-1; TRBD2 matches 8 bases. The V segment lost 3 bases and the J segment 6 bases; nucleotides outside the gene matches: 7. CDR3 length: 14 amino acids. Germline CDR1 is DFQATT and CDR2 is SNEGSKA (reference sequence). CDR3 residues: CSASPGLAANEQFF. The CDR3 region has the DNA TGCAGTGCTAGCCCCGGACTAGCTGCCAATGAGCAGTTCTTC.

This clonotype was detected only a few times. The final CDR3 position lacks the conserved phenylalanine or tryptophan, pointing to a likely read error. The chain carries TRBV6-2 or TRBV6-3 and TRBJ2-7, with 12 bases lining up with TRBD2. V lost 2 bases to trimming and J lost 5 bases; unmatched junction nucleotides: 7. The CDR3 spans 16 residues. The germline gives CDR1 MNHEY, CDR2 SVGEGT. CDR3 residues: CASSYLTSGSRDEQYL. In DNA, the CDR3 is TGTGCCAGCAGTTACCTGACTAGCGGGAGTCGAGACGAGCAGTACCTC.

The J gene is TRBJ2-7, the V gene TRBV7-2; 9 bases map to TRBD1. The germline V gene encodes CDR1 SGHTA and CDR2 FQGNSA. The CDR3 loop spans 14 amino acids. V lost 6 bases, J lost 0 bases, and 3 bases stayed unmatched. CDR3 residues: CASRETGGSYEQYF. The CDR3 region has the DNA TGTGCCAGCAGGGAGACAGGGGGCTCCTACGAGCAGTACTTC.

A single count supports this clonotype. The chain employs TRBV6-6 and TRBJ2-5; D is unresolved. Germline-derived CDR1 and CDR2 are MNHNY and SVGAGI (reference sequence). The length of the CDR3 is 13 residues. V dropped 0 bases and J dropped 5 bases, with 7 bases sitting between them. This CDR3 reads CASSYSGMETQYF. The CDR3 region has the DNA TGTGCCAGCAGTTACTCAGGAATGGAGACCCAGTACTTC.

The chain joins TRBV27 to TRBJ2-7; D is uncertain. V shed 3 bases and J shed 3 bases, with 12 bases lying between them. The CDR3 has 14 residues. Germline V gene data show CDR1 as MNHEY and CDR2 as SMNVEV (reference sequence). CDR3 sequence (DNA): TGTGCCAGCAGTTTTTCTTATCCTCGCTACGAGCAGTACTTC. It translates to CASSFSYPRYEQYF.

This rearrangement joins TRBV19 to TRBJ2-1, with unresolved D. The germline V gene encodes CDR1 LNHDA and CDR2 SQIVND (reference sequence). V was cut by 0 bases and J by 3 bases, with 3 bases left in between. The CDR3 runs to 13 residues. The CDR3 spells CASSIDNYNEQFF. The CDR3 DNA sequence: TGTGCCAGTAGTATAGATAACTACAATGAGCAGTTCTTC.

The rearrangement uses TRBV28 and TRBJ2-1, with 9 bases matching TRBD1. Germline CDR1 is MDHEN and CDR2 is SYDVKM. The CDR3 spans 16 residues. V was clipped by 6 bases and J by 3 bases; unmatched bases: 9. CDR3 bases: TGTGCCAGCAGCCTCTCTGGACAGGGGAGCTACAATGAGCAGTTCTTC. As protein: CASSLSGQGSYNEQFF.

This chain joins TRBV2 and TRBJ1-1; 9 bases fit TRBD1. The J segment lost 1 base and the V segment lost 8 bases, leaving 2 bases of the junction unmatched. The germline V gene encodes CDR1 SNHLY and CDR2 FYNNEI. This CDR3 spans 13 amino acids. CDR3 loop: CASLTGGNTEAFF. In DNA, the CDR3 is TGTGCCAGCTTGACAGGGGGGAACACTGAAGCTTTCTTT.

There are a few counts of this clonotype. The CDR3 DNA reads as TGCGCCAGCAGCCAAGATTTTGACAGGGCGCACAATTCACCCCTCCACTTT. It codes for CASSQDFDRAHNSPLHF. This chain joins TRBV4-3 and TRBJ1-6; 7 bases are a match to TRBD1. V lost 0 bases to trimming and J lost 7 bases; unmatched junction nucleotides: 9. Germline assignment: CDR1 LGHNA and CDR2 YSLEER. The length of the CDR3 is 17 residues.